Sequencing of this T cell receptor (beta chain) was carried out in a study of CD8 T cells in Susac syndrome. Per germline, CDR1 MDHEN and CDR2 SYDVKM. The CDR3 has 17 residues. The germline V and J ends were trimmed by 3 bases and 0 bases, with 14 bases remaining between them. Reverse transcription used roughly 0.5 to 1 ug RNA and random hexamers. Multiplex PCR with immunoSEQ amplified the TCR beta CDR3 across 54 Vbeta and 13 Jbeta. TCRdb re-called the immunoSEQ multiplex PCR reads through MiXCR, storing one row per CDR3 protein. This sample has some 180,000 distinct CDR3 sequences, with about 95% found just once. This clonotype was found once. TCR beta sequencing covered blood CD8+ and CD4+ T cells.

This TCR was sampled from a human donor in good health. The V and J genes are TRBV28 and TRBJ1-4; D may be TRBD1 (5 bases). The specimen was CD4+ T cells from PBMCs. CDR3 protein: CASSLAGRETTNEKLFF. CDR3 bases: TGTGCCAGCAGTTTGGCCGGCAGGGAGACAACTAATGAAAAACTGTTTTTT.